These 5 T cell receptor beta chains were sequenced from one sample in a study of T cells in Graves' hyperthyroidism and ophthalmopathy. The source material, RNA transcripts, was used to amplify TCR beta CDR3 regions. HTBI primers were the set used in a first-round RT-PCR of the TCR CDR3. TCRdb reprocessed the multiplex PCR reads via MiXCR and lists one record per CDR3 protein. The table has around 600,000 distinct CDR3 sequences, roughly 14% seen once. Source material: blood. These receptors all come from a woman aged 50 to 60 with Graves' ophthalmopathy.

In this sample, this clonotype turned up many times. The V gene is TRBV12-3 or TRBV12-4, the J gene TRBJ1-2, with 9 bases identical to TRBD1. There are 16 residues in the CDR3. Trimming took 7 bases from V and 4 from J; bases not matched to a gene: 13. This CDR3 is CASKKEDRGFGYGYTF. The CDR3 nucleotides are TGTGCCAGCAAAAAGGAGGACAGGGGATTTGGCTATGGCTACACCTTC.

This clonotype was picked up many times. The V gene is TRBV20-1, the J gene TRBJ1-3; D perhaps matches TRBD1 (5 bases). With 2 bases removed from V and 7 bases from J, the gap between germline ends came to 12 bases. Germline loops: CDR1 DFQATT, CDR2 SNEGSKA (reference sequence). The CDR3 sequence is 13 residues long. The DNA of the CDR3 is TGCAGTGCTAGAAGGGACGGCCGGAACACCATATATTTT. Translating gives CSARRDGRNTIYF.

This clonotype appeared many times. This sequence joins TRBV2 and TRBJ2-1; 11 bases align to TRBD2. The V and J ends lost 7 bases and 0 bases, in that order; junction bases with no gene match: 2. This CDR3 has 15 amino acids. Germline V gene lookup returns CDR1 SNHLY and CDR2 FYNNEI. CDR3 sequence (DNA): TGTGCCAGCATAGCGGGAGGGCCCTCCTACAATGAGCAGTTCTTC. This translates into CASIAGGPSYNEQFF.

This clonotype was found a few times. The V call is TRBV4-1, the J call TRBJ2-3, with unresolved D. There are 16 residues in the CDR3. The V gene's germline CDR1 is MGHRA and CDR2 YSYEKL. Trimming stripped 3 bases from V and 6 bases from J, with 19 bases between. The CDR3, as DNA: TGCGCCAGCAGCCATAAAGTTGAGTTCGGGTTGGATACGCAGTATTTT. This codes for CASSHKVEFGLDTQYF.

The chain carries TRBV15 and TRBJ2-3; D unclear. Germline values: CDR1 LNHNV, CDR2 YYDKDF (reference sequence). The CDR3 has 15 amino acids. The ends were cut back, 0 bases at V and 4 bases at J, with 11 bases in the middle. The CDR3 loop reads CATSRDLGFADTQYF. CDR3 nucleotides: TGTGCCACCAGCAGAGATCTGGGATTCGCAGATACGCAGTATTTT.